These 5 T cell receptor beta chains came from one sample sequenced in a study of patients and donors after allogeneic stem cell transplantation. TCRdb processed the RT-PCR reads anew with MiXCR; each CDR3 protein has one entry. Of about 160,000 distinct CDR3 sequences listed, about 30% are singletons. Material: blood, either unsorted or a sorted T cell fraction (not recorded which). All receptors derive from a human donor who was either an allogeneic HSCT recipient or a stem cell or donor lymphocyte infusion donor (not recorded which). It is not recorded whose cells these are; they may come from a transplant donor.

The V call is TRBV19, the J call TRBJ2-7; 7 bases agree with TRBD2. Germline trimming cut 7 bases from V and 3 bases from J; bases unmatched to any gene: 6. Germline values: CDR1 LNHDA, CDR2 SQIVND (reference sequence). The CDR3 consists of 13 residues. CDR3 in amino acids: CASTRDYLYEQYF. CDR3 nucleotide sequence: TGTGCCAGTACCCGGGACTATCTCTACGAGCAGTACTTC.

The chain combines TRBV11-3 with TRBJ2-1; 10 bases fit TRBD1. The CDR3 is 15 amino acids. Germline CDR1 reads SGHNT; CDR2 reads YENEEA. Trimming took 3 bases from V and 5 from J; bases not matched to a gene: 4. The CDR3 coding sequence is TGTGCCAGCAGCTTTGCTGGGACAGGGGACAATGAGCAGTTCTTC. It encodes CASSFAGTGDNEQFF.

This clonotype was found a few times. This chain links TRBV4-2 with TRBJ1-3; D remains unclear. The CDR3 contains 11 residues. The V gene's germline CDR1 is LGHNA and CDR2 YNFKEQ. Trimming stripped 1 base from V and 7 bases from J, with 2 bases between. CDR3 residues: CASSQANTIYF. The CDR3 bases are TGTGCCAGCAGCCAAGCTAACACCATATATTTT.

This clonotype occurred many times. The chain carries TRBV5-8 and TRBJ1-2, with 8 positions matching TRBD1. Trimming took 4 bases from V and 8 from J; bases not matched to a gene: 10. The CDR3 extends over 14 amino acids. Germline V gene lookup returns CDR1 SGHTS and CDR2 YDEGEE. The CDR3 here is CASSIDRGMGGYTF. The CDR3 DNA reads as TGTGCCAGCAGCATTGACAGGGGAATGGGCGGCTACACCTTC.

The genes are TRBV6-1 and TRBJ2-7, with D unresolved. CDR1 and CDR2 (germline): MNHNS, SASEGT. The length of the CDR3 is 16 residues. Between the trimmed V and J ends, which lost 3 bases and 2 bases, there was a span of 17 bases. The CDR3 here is CASSEYHHQLTYEQYF. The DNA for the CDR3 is TGTGCCAGCAGTGAGTATCACCACCAACTAACCTACGAGCAGTACTTC.